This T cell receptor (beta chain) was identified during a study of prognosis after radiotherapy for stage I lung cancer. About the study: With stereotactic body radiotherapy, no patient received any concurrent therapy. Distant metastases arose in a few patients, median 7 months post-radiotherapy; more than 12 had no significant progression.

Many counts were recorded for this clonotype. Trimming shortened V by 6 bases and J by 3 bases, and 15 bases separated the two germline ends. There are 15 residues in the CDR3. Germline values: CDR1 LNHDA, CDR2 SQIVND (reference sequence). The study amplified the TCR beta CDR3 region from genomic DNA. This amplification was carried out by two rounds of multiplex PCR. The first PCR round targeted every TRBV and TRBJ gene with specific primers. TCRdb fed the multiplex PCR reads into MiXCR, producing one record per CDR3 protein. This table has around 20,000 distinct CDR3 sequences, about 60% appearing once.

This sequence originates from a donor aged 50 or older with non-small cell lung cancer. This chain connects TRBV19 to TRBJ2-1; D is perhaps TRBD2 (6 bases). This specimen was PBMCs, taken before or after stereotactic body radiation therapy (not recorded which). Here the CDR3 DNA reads TGTGCCAGTAGCACGGGGGACCCCTTCTACAATGAGCAGTTCTTC. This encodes CASSTGDPFYNEQFF. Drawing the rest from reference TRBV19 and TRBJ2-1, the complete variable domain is DGGITQSPKYLFRKEGQNVTLSCEQNLNHDAMYWYRQDPGQGLRLIYYSQIVNDFQKGDIAEGYSVSREKKESFPLTVTSAQKNPTAFYLCASSTGDPFYNEQFFGPGTRLTVL.